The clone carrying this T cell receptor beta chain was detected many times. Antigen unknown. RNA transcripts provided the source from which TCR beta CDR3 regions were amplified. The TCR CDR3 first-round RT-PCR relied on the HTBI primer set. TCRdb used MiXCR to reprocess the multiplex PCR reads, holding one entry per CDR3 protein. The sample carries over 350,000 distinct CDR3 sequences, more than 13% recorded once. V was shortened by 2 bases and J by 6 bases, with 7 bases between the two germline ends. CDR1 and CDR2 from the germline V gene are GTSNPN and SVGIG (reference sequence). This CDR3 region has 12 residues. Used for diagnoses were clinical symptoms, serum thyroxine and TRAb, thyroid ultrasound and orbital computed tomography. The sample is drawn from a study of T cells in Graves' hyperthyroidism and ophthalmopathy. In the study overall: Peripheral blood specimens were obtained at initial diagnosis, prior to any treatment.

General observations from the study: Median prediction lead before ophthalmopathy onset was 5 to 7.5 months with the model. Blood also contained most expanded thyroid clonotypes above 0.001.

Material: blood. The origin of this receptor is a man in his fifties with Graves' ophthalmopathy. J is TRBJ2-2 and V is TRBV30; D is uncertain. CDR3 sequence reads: CAWSKGPGELFF. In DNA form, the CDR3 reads TGTGCCTGGAGTAAAGGGCCCGGGGAGCTGTTTTTT. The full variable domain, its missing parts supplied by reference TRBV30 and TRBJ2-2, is SQTIHQWPATLVQPVGSPLSLECTVEGTSNPNLYWYRQAAGRGLQLLFYSVGIGQISSEVPQNLSASRPQDRQFILSSKKLLLSDSGFYLCAWSKGPGELFFGEGSRLTVL.